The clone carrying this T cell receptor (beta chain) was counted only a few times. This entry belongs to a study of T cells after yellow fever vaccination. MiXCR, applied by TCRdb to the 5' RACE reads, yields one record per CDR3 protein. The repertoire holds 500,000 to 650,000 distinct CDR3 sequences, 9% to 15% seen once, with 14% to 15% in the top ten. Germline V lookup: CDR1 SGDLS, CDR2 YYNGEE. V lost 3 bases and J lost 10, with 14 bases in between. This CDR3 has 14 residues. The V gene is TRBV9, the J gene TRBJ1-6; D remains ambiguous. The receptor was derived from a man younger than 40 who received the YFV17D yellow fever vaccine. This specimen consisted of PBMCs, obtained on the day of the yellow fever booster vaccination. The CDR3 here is CASSGPISGSPLHF. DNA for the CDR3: TGTGCCAGCAGCGGCCCTATCAGTGGATCACCCCTCCACTTT.